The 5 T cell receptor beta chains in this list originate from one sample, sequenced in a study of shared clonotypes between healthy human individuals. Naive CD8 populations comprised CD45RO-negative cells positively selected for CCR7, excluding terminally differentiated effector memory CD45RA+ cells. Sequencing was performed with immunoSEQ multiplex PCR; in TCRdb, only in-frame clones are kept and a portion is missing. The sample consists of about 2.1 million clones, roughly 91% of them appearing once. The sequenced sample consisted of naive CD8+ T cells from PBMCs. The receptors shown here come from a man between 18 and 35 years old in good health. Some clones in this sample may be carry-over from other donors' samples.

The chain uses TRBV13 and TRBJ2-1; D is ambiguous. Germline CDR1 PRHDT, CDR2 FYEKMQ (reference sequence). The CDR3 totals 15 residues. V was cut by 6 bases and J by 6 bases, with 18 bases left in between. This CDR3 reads CASSLSGSLPNEQFF. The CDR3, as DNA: TGTGCCAGCAGTCTCTCCGGGTCCCTCCCCAATGAGCAGTTCTTC.

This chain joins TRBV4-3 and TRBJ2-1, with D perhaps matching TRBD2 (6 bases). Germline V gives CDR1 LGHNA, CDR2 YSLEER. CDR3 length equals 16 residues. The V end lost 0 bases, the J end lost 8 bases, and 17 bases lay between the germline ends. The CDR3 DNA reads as TGCGCCAGCAGCCAAGAGGGGCTAGGAGGGGCCGATGAGCAGTTCTTC. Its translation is CASSQEGLGGADEQFF.

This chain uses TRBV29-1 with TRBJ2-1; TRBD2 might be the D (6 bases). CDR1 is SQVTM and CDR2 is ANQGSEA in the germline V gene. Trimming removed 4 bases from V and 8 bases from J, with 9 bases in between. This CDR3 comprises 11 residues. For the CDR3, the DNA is TGCAGCGTTGGCCCGGGGGATGAGCAGTTCTTC. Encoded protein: CSVGPGDEQFF.

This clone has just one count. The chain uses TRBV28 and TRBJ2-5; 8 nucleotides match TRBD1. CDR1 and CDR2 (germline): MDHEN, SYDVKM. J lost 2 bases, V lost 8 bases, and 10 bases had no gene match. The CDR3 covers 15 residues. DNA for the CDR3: TGTGCCAGCCCCCCGCAGGGGGCGGGGCAAGAGACCCAGTACTTC. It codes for CASPPQGAGQETQYF.

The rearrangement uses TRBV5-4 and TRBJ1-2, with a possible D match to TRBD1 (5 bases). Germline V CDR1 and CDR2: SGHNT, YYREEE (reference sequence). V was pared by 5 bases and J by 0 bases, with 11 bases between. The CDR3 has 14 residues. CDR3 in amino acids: CASRLRAANYGYTF. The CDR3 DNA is TGTGCCAGCAGACTCAGGGCAGCTAACTATGGCTACACCTTC.